This T cell receptor (beta chain) was identified during a study of beta chain features in type 1 diabetes. In the study overall: Similarity in age, gender and cell yields was seen between patients and healthy donors.

Expressed TCRB transcripts were sequenced because the isolated RNA had all been reverse transcribed beforehand. Reads from naive, central memory and regulatory T cell samples averaged around 3.6 million. Repertoires were generated with immunoSEQ multiplex PCR, while TCRdb's copy carries only in-frame clones and drops some. The repertoire holds hundreds of thousands of clones, with less than 10% as singletons. This clone was counted between two and nine times. CDR1 and CDR2 from the germline V gene are SGHRS and YFSETQ. The CDR3 spans 15 residues. J gave up 0 bases and V 4 bases, and 2 bases lay outside the gene matches. Each of the CD4+ naive, central memory, regulatory and stem cell-like memory populations was sorted via CD45RO/CCR7/CD25/CD127/CD95/CD27. Once sorted, every population was more than 95% pure.

The chain couples TRBV5-1 to TRBJ2-7; 12 nucleotides align to TRBD2. The origin of this receptor is a woman in her late teens or twenties in good health. Sequencing was carried out using central memory CD4+ T cells from blood. This chain's CDR3 is CASSKTSGSSYEQYF. CDR3 nucleotide sequence: TGCGCCAGCAGCAAGACTAGCGGGAGCTCCTACGAGCAGTACTTC.